The clone carrying this T cell receptor (beta chain) has a handful of counts. The target antigen is unknown. The entry originates in a study of blood T cells in healthy people across ages. Regarding the study as a whole: Long-lived and aged donors differed, with more naive CD4+ cells and higher diversity in the long-lived.

Roughly 10 milliliters was the volume of peripheral blood drawn from each donor. Per individual sample, total RNA of at least 5 micrograms was extracted. This CDR3 is built from 13 residues. The germline CDR1 and CDR2 sequences are MNHEY and SVGEGT. Trimming cost V 5 bases and J 5 bases, with 12 bases left between them. Through a sample-barcoded 5' primer and a J-beta primer mix, a second PCR was run for roughly 7 to 11 cycles. A single record per CDR3 protein comes from TCRdb applying MiXCR to the 5' RACE reads. The repertoire has about a million distinct CDR3 sequences, 35% to 40% of them found once; the top ten carry around 14%.

The TCR sequence derives from a man between 18 and 35 years old in good health. The rearrangement uses TRBV6-2 or TRBV6-3 and TRBJ2-5; D uncertain. Sequencing used blood. CDR3 amino acids: CASSQFKRETQYF. The CDR3 DNA is TGTGCCAGCAGTCAATTCAAGAGGGAGACCCAGTACTTC.